The 24 T cell receptor beta chains given below trace back to one sample, sequenced in a study of regulatory T cells. The study's findings and limits: Hydrophobic residues at CDR3 positions 6 and 7 were enriched in conventional CD4+ T cells of CD3G-deficient patients.

Primers: 52 TRBV forward and 13 TRBJ reverse. TCRdb keeps only in-frame clones here, not all; method: immunoSEQ multiplex PCR. This table has tens of thousands of clones, 93% appearing once. Their antigen targets remain unknown. Sequenced: conventional CD4+ T cells sorted from blood. These receptors all come from a child aged 2 to 9 with CD3G deficiency.

The J gene is TRBJ2-3, the V gene TRBV28, with D possibly being TRBD1 or TRBD2 (5 bases each). The CDR3 has 14 amino acids. V dropped 3 bases and J dropped 2 bases, with 9 bases sitting between them. Germline CDR1 MDHEN, CDR2 SYDVKM. CDR3 amino acids: CASSFGGFTDTQYF. The DNA for the CDR3 is TGTGCCAGCAGTTTTGGGGGATTCACAGATACGCAGTATTTT.

The V gene is TRBV6-1, the J gene TRBJ2-1, with 10 bases matching TRBD1. Looked up from germline, CDR1 is MNHNS and CDR2 is SASEGT. The trim removed 5 bases at V and 8 bases at J, leaving 9 bases unmatched. The CDR3 is 15 amino acids. The CDR3 sequence is CASSLRDRGVYEQFF. CDR3 DNA sequence: TGTGCCAGCAGTCTCCGGGACAGGGGAGTTTATGAGCAGTTCTTC.

The rearrangement joins TRBV10-1 to TRBJ2-1; 9 positions agree with TRBD2. The trim removed 6 bases at V and 8 bases at J, leaving 11 bases unmatched. CDR1 is WNHNN and CDR2 is SYGVQD in the germline V gene (reference sequence). The CDR3 consists of 15 residues. This chain's CDR3 is CASRLAGGFIDEQFF. The CDR3 DNA sequence: TGCGCCAGCAGACTAGCGGGTGGTTTCATCGATGAGCAGTTCTTC.

Note on this clone: At one end, the junction sequence differs from germline, possibly due to a read error. The chain joins TRBV6-1 to TRBJ2-7; D may be TRBD2 (5 bases). The germline gives CDR1 MNHNS, CDR2 SASEGT. The CDR3 covers 14 residues. The CDR3 coding sequence is TGTGCCAGCAGAGAAGGAGGTATCTCCTACGAGCAGTACTTC. This encodes CASREGGISYEQYF.

This sequence joins TRBV28 and TRBJ1-4, with D unresolved. The CDR3 runs 14 residues. The germline CDR1 and CDR2 sequences are MDHEN and SYDVKM. V dropped 6 bases and J dropped 6 bases, with 14 bases sitting between them. The chain's CDR3 is CASSSDPGDEKLFF. As DNA, the CDR3 is TGTGCCAGCAGCTCAGACCCTGGGGATGAAAAACTGTTTTTT. Using reference TRBV28 and TRBJ1-4 for the parts outside the CDR3, the full variable domain is DVKVTQSSRYLVKRTGEKVFLECVQDMDHENMFWYRQDPGLGLRLIYFSYDVKMKEKGDIPEGYSVSREKKERFSLILESASTNQTSMYLCASSSDPGDEKLFFGSGTQLSVL.

The rearrangement links TRBV6-1 to TRBJ2-3, with D uncertain. The CDR3 runs to 14 residues. V was pared by 1 base and J by 4 bases, with 9 bases between. Germline CDR1 reads MNHNS; CDR2 reads SASEGT. The CDR3, as DNA: TGTGCCAGCAGTGAAGGTAATCGGGCAGATACGCAGTATTTT. This encodes CASSEGNRADTQYF.

The V gene is TRBV28, the J gene TRBJ1-2; D gene unclear. With 5 bases removed from V and 6 bases from J, the gap between germline ends came to 19 bases. The CDR3 extends over 15 amino acids. CDR1 MDHEN and CDR2 SYDVKM come from the germline V gene. CDR3: CASSTPAASYDGYTF. CDR3 coding DNA: TGTGCCAGCAGTACCCCCGCAGCCAGTTACGATGGCTACACCTTC.

The chain carries TRBV20-1 and TRBJ1-1, with no clear D. Trimming cost V 5 bases and J 1 base, with 5 bases left between them. Germline V gene lookup returns CDR1 DFQATT and CDR2 SNEGSKA (reference sequence). There are 11 residues in the CDR3. The CDR3 loop reads CSAAGNTEAFF. The CDR3 nucleotides read TGCAGTGCTGCAGGGAACACTGAAGCTTTCTTT.

In DNA form, the CDR3 reads TGCGCCAGCAGCTTGGAACAGGGCGCAGATACGCAGTATTTT. It codes for CASSLEQGADTQYF. V usage is TRBV5-1 and J usage is TRBJ2-3; a weak D match, TRBD1 (6 bases). The CDR3 spans 14 residues. Trimming removed 0 bases from V and 4 bases from J, with 9 bases in between. Germline-derived CDR1 and CDR2 are SGHRS and YFSETQ.

V is TRBV28 and J is TRBJ2-1, with D perhaps TRBD2 (7 bases). The CDR3 totals 15 residues. Deletions cut 6 bases from V and 2 bases from J, with 14 bases between. CDR1 is MDHEN, CDR2 SYDVKM, per germline. The CDR3 sequence: CASSRGGGPYNEQFF. DNA for the CDR3: TGTGCCAGCAGCCGAGGGGGGGGCCCCTACAATGAGCAGTTCTTC. Drawing the rest from reference TRBV28 and TRBJ2-1, the complete variable domain is DVKVTQSSRYLVKRTGEKVFLECVQDMDHENMFWYRQDPGLGLRLIYFSYDVKMKEKGDIPEGYSVSREKKERFSLILESASTNQTSMYLCASSRGGGPYNEQFFGPGTRLTVL.

The count of this clone is one. V gene TRBV28 combines with J gene TRBJ1-5, with no clear D. Germline values: CDR1 MDHEN, CDR2 SYDVKM. The CDR3 loop spans 14 amino acids. The V gene lost 7 bases and the J gene lost 0 bases, with 10 bases spanning the gap. Here the CDR3 DNA reads TGTGCCAGCACCCTAGGTTATAGCAATCAGCCCCAGCATTTT. Amino acid sequence: CASTLGYSNQPQHF.

About this clone itself: The junction differs from germline at one of its ends, possibly a read error. V and J are TRBV7-3 and TRBJ2-3; the match to TRBD1 covers 7 bases. Germline loops: CDR1 SGHTA, CDR2 FQGTGA. This CDR3 is 14 amino acids long. This chain's CDR3 is CASSLLGGTDTQYF. The CDR3 nucleotides read TGTGCCAGCAGCTTATTAGGGGGCACGGATACGCAGTATTTT.

A few counts support this clone. The identical CDR3 is also encoded by other nucleotide sequences in the sample. The J gene is TRBJ2-7, the V gene TRBV11-2; D remains ambiguous. The germline CDR1 and CDR2 sequences are SGHAT and FQNNGV. The length of the CDR3 is 11 residues. Trimming took 4 bases from V and 0 from J, leaving 1 base between them. CDR3 sequence reads: CASSSSYEQYF. CDR3 in DNA: TGTGCCAGCAGCTCCTCCTACGAGCAGTACTTC. Full variable domain (missing parts from reference TRBV11-2 and TRBJ2-7): EAGVAQSPRYKIIEKRQSVAFWCNPISGHATLYWYQQILGQGPKLLIQFQNNGVVDDSQLPKDRFSAERLKGVDSTLKIQPAKLEDSAVYLCASSSSYEQYFGPGTRLTVT.

A single count supports this clone. This rearrangement joins TRBV28 to TRBJ2-7; 10 bases line up with TRBD2. Losses at the gene ends were 5 bases for V and 7 bases for J; bases not matched to a gene: 11. Germline values: CDR1 MDHEN, CDR2 SYDVKM. This CDR3 comprises 15 residues. CDR3 coding DNA: TGTGCCAGCAGTCCGCCGGGACTAGCGTTTGGAGAGCAGTACTTC. This codes for CASSPPGLAFGEQYF. Together with reference TRBV28 and TRBJ2-7, the CDR3 gives the full variable domain: DVKVTQSSRYLVKRTGEKVFLECVQDMDHENMFWYRQDPGLGLRLIYFSYDVKMKEKGDIPEGYSVSREKKERFSLILESASTNQTSMYLCASSPPGLAFGEQYFGPGTRLTVT.

The rearrangement links TRBV2 to TRBJ1-1; 7 bases match TRBD1. The CDR3 is 13 residues long. Germline V gene data show CDR1 as SNHLY and CDR2 as FYNNEI. The J segment lost 6 bases and the V segment lost 6 bases, leaving 7 bases of the junction unmatched. The CDR3 bases are TGTGCCAGCAGCGACAGGGCATCCCCTGAAGCTTTCTTT. Its protein product is CASSDRASPEAFF.

This chain joins TRBV5-1 and TRBJ1-1; the D gene is possibly TRBD1 (5 bases). The CDR3 has 14 residues. Looked up from germline, CDR1 is SGHRS and CDR2 is YFSETQ. V was trimmed by 1 base and J by 1 base, leaving 8 bases between them. CDR3 loop: CASSLSGSNTEAFF. The DNA for the CDR3 is TGCGCCAGCAGCTTGTCAGGGTCGAACACTGAAGCTTTCTTT.

This clone appeared a single time. CDR3 DNA: TGTGCCAGCAAATTACCTGGGAGCAATCAGCCCCAGCATTTT. As protein: CASKLPGSNQPQHF. The J gene is TRBJ1-5, the V gene TRBV28; D is ambiguous. V gave up 7 bases and J gave up 1 base, with 11 bases separating them. Germline CDR1 is MDHEN and CDR2 is SYDVKM. CDR3 length: 14 amino acids.

The genes are TRBV5-1 and TRBJ2-1; 11 bases match TRBD2. The CDR3 is made up of 15 amino acids. The trim removed 1 base at V and 8 bases at J, leaving 5 bases unmatched. The germline V gene has CDR1 SGHRS and CDR2 YFSETQ. The CDR3 region is CASSLSLAGVDEQFF. Written as DNA, the CDR3 is TGCGCCAGCAGCTTGTCACTAGCGGGAGTGGATGAGCAGTTCTTC.

The chain recombines TRBV9 with TRBJ2-3; D ambiguous. Germline CDR1 SGDLS, CDR2 YYNGEE. V was pared by 3 bases and J by 5 bases, with 13 bases between. The CDR3 consists of 14 residues. In DNA form, the CDR3 reads TGTGCCAGCAGCGCCGACCCTGTCGGAGATACGCAGTATTTT. This encodes CASSADPVGDTQYF. Variable domain in full (rest from reference TRBV9 and TRBJ2-3): DSGVTQTPKHLITATGQRVTLRCSPRSGDLSVYWYQQSLDQGLQFLIQYYNGEERAKGNILERFSAQQFPDLHSELNLSSLELGDSALYFCASSADPVGDTQYFGPGTRLTVL.

The chain recombines TRBV28 with TRBJ2-7; 7 nucleotides agree with TRBD1. Per germline, CDR1 MDHEN and CDR2 SYDVKM. The CDR3 covers 12 residues. V was clipped by 5 bases and J by 4 bases; unmatched bases: 2. CDR3 sequence (DNA): TGTGCCAGCAGTCGACAGGGTTACGAGCAGTACTTC. It translates to CASSRQGYEQYF.

The chain links TRBV6-6 to TRBJ2-5; 7 bases are shared with TRBD1. Per the germline V gene, CDR1 is MNHNY and CDR2 is SVGAGI (reference sequence). Trimming cost V 8 bases and J 5 bases; bases outside gene matches: 5. This CDR3 comprises 12 residues. As DNA, the CDR3 is TGTGCCAGCTCTTCCAGGGGGGAGACCCAGTACTTC. Amino acids: CASSSRGETQYF.

This rearrangement joins TRBV4-1 to TRBJ2-7; possibly TRBD1 for D (6 bases). Deletions cut 5 bases from V and 0 bases from J, with 14 bases between. CDR1 and CDR2 from the germline V gene are MGHRA and YSYEKL. The CDR3 consists of 15 residues. As DNA, the CDR3 is TGCGCCAGCAGCTTGCGCCCGGGACACTCCTACGAGCAGTACTTC. Protein product: CASSLRPGHSYEQYF.

About this clone itself: Germline is not matched at one junction end, which may reflect a read error. The chain employs TRBV28 and TRBJ2-7; either TRBD1 or TRBD2 may fit D (5 bases each). Germline CDR1 and CDR2: MDHEN and SYDVKM. This CDR3 is built from 12 residues. The CDR3 region is CASSASGRRVDF. For the CDR3, the DNA is TGTGCCAGCAGCGCCTCGGGGCGGCGAGTGGACTTC.

This sequence joins TRBV28 and TRBJ1-5; no definite D call. V lost 4 bases and J 3 bases, leaving 13 bases between the germline ends. This CDR3 has 15 amino acids. In germline, CDR1 is MDHEN, CDR2 SYDVKM. As DNA, the CDR3 is TGTGCCAGCAGTTCCTACCAGAATATCAATCAGCCCCAGCATTTT. It is translated as CASSSYQNINQPQHF.